This TCR beta chain was found in a study of shared T cell receptors in the human thymus. Assay used: immunoSEQ multiplex PCR; TCRdb lists only in-frame clones, some missing. The sample has 540,000 or so clones; 75% to 85% are singletons. V was trimmed by 1 base and J by 0 bases, leaving 10 bases between them. Germline assignment: CDR1 LGHNA and CDR2 YNFKEQ. This CDR3 is built from 15 residues. The same data also went into a second study, on human thymus T cells. From that study: Donor material was obtained from healthy Finnish infants undergoing corrective surgery for congenital heart defects. From resections taken during corrective heart surgery, the thymus tissue was obtained. What appeared biased in thymic and blood repertoires was the usage of V and J genes. Unrelated people showed highly overlapping thymic repertoires, related research reported.

The sequence derives from a boy under three years old with a congenital heart defect. Sequenced: thymocytes. V is TRBV4-2 and J is TRBJ2-7, with D unclear. The CDR3 DNA is TGTGCCAGCAGCCAAGCCCAGGTGCCCTCCTACGAGCAGTACTTC. The encoded protein is CASSQAQVPSYEQYF.